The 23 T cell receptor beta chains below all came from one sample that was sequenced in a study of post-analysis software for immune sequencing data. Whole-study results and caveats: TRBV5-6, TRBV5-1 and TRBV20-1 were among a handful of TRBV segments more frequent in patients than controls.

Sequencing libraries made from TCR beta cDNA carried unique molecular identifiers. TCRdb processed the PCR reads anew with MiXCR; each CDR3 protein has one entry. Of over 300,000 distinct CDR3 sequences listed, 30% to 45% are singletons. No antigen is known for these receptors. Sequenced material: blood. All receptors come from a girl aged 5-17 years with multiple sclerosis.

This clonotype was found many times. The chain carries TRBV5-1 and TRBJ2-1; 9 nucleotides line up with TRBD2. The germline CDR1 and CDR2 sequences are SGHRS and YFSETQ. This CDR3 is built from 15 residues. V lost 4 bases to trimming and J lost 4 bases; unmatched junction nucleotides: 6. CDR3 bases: TGCGCCAGCAGCCTCCGTAGCGGGGGTTACAATGAGCAGTTCTTC. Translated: CASSLRSGGYNEQFF.

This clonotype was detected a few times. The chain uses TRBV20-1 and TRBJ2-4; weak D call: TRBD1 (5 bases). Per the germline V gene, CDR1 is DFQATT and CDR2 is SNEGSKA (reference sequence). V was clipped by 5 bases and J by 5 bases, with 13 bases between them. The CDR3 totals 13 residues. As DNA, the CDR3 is TGCAGTGCTTTTCATTCGACAGAAAACATTCAGTACTTC. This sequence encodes CSAFHSTENIQYF.

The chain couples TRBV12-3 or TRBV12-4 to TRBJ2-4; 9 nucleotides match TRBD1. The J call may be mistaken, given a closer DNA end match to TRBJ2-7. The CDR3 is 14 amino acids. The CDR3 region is CASRTSGTGFEQYF. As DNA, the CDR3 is TGTGCCAGCAGAACCTCCGGGACAGGGTTCGAGCAGTACTTC.

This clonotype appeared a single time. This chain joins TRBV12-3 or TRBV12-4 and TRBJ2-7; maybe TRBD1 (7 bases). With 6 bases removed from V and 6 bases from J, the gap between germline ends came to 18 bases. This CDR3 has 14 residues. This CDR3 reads CASSLNRGGCEQYF. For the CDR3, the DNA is TGTGCCAGCAGCCTCAACAGGGGAGGCTGCGAGCAGTACTTC.

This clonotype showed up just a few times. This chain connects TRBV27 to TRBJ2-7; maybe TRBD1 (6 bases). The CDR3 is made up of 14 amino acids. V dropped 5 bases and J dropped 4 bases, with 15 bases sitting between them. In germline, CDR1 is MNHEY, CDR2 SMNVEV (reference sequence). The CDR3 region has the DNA TGTGCCAGCAGTCCGCAGGGGCTTGGGTACGAGCAGTACTTC. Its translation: CASSPQGLGYEQYF.

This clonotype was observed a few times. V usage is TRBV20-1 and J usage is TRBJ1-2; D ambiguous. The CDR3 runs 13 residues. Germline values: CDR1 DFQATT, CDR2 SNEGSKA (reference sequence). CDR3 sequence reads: CRAFGDMDYGYTF. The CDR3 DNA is TGCAGGGCTTTTGGGGATATGGACTATGGCTACACCTTC.

CDR3 DNA: TGCAGTGCTACTGGCGGGGGTTCCCAAAACAATGAGCAGTTCTTC. Translating it yields CSATGGGSQNNEQFF. The chain employs TRBV20-1 and TRBJ2-1; 7 positions agree with TRBD2. The germline gives CDR1 DFQATT, CDR2 SNEGSKA (reference sequence). The CDR3 runs 15 residues. The V and J ends lost 4 bases and 5 bases, in that order; junction bases with no gene match: 11.

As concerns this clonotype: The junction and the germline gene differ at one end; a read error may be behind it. CDR3 in amino acids: CAGSRWGQPQHF. The CDR3 coding sequence is TGTGCCGGCAGCCGCTGGGGACAGCCCCAGCATTTT. The chain links TRBV6-2 or TRBV6-3 to TRBJ1-5; D unresolved. This CDR3 spans 12 amino acids. Per the germline V gene, CDR1 is MNHEY and CDR2 is SVGEGT.

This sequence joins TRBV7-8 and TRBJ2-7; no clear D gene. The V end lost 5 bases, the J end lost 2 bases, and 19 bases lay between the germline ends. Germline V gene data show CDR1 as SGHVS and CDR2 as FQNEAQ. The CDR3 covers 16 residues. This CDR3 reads CASSLQPGPGPYEQYF. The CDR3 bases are TGTGCCAGCAGCCTCCAACCCGGGCCAGGACCCTACGAGCAGTACTTC.

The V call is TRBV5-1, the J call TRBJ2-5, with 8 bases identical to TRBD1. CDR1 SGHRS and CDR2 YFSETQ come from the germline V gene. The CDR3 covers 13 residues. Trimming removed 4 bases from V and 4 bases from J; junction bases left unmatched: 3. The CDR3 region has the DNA TGCGCCAGCAGCCAACAGGGGGGAGAGACCCAGTACTTC. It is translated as CASSQQGGETQYF.

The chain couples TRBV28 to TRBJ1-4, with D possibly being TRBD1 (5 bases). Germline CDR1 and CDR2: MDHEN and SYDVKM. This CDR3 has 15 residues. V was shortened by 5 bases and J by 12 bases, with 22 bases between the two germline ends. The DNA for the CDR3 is TGTGCCAGCAGTAGCCTCGGGAGGGGAAACCCTGAACTGTTTTTT. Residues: CASSSLGRGNPELFF.

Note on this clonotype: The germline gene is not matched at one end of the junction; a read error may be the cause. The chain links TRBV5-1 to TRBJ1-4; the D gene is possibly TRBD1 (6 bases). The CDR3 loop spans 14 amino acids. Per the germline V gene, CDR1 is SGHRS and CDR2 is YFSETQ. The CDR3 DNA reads TGCGCCGGCAGCCGGACAGTACCTAATGAAAAACTGTTTTTT. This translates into CAGSRTVPNEKLFF.

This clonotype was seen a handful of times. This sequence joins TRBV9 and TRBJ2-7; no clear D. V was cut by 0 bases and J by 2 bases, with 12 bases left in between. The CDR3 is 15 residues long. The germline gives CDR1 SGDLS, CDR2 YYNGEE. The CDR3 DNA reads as TGTGCCAGCAGCGTAGAACAGCAAGCAACCTACGAGCAGTACTTC. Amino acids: CASSVEQQATYEQYF.

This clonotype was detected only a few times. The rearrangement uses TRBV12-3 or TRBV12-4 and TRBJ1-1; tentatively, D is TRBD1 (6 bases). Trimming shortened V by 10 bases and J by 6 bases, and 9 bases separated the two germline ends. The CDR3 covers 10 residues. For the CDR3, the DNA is TGTGCCACACAGGGCGCTGAAGCTTTCTTT. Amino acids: CATQGAEAFF.

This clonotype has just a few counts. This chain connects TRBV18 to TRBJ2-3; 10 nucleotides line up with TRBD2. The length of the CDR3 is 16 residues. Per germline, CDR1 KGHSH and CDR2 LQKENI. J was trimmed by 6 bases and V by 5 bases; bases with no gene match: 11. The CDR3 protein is CASSGGLAVARDTQYF. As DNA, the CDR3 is TGTGCCAGCTCAGGAGGACTAGCGGTAGCACGCGATACGCAGTATTTT. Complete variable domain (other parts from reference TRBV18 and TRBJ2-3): NAGVMQNPRHLVRRRGQEARLRCSPMKGHSHVYWYRQLPEEGLKFMVYLQKENIIDESGMPKERFSAEFPKEGPSILRIQQVVRGDSAAYFCASSGGLAVARDTQYFGPGTRLTVL.

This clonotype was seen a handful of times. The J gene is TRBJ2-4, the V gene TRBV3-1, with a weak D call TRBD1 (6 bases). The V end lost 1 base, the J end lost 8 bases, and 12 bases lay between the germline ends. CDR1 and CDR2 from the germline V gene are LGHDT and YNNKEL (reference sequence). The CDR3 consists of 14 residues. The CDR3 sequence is CASSQGGRADIQYF. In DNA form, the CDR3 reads TGTGCCAGCAGCCAAGGGGGGCGCGCGGACATTCAGTACTTC.

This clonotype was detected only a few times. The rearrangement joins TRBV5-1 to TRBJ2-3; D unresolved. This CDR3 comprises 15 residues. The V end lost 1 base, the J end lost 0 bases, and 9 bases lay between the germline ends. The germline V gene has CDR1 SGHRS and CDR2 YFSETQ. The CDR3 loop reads CASSLQFSSTDTQYF. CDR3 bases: TGCGCCAGCAGCTTGCAGTTTTCTAGCACAGATACGCAGTATTTT.

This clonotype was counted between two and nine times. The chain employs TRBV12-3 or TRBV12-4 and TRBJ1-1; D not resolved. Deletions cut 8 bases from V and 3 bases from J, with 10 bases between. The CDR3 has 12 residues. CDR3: CASAWMDTEAFF. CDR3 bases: TGTGCCAGCGCTTGGATGGACACTGAAGCTTTCTTT.

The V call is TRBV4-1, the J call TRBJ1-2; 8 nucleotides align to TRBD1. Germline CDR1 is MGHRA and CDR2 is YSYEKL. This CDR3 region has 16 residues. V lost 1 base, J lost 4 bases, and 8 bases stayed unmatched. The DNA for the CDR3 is TGCGCCAGCAGCCAAGGGACAGGGACAGATAGCTATGGCTACACCTTC. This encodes CASSQGTGTDSYGYTF.

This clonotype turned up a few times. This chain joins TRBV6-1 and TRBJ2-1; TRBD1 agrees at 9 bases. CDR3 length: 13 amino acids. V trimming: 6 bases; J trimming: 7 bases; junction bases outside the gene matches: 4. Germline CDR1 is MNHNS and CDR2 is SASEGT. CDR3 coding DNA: TGTGCCAGCAGGTCGACAGGGGGGAATGAGCAGTTCTTC. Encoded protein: CASRSTGGNEQFF.

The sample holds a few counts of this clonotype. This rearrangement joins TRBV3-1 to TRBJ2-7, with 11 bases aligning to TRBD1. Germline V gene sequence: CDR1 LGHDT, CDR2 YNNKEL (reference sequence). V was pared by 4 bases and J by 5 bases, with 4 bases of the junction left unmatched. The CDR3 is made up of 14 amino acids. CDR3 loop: CASSPGQGANEQYF. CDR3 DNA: TGTGCCAGCAGCCCCGGACAGGGGGCTAACGAGCAGTACTTC.

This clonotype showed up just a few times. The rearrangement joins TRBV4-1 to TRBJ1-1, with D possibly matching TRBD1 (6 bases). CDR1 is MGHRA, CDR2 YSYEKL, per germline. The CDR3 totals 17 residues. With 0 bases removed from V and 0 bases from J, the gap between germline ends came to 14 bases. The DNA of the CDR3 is TGCGCCAGCAGCCAAGATAAGAGGGGGACGGTGAACACTGAAGCTTTCTTT. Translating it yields CASSQDKRGTVNTEAFF.

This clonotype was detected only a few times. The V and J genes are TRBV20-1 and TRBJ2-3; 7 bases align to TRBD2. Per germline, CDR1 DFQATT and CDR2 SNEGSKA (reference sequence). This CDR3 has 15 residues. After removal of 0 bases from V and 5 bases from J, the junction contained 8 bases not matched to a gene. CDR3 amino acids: CSARDRLADVDTQYF. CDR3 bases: TGCAGTGCTAGAGATAGGCTAGCGGACGTAGATACGCAGTATTTT.